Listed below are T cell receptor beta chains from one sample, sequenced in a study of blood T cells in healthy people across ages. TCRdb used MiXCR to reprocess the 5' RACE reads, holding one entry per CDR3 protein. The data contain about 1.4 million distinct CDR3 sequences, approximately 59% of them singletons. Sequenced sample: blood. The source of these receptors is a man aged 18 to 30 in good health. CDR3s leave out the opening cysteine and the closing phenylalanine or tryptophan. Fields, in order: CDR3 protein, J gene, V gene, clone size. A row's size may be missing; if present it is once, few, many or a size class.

CDR3aa: ASRADGETQY
j_gene: TRBJ2-5
v_gene: TRBV6-2/TRBV6-3
abundance: NA

CDR3aa: ASSREGQVAEKLF
j_gene: TRBJ1-4
v_gene: TRBV2
abundance: few

CDR3aa: ASSSETVPYNEQF
j_gene: TRBJ2-1
v_gene: TRBV5-6
abundance: once

CDR3aa: ASSLGRDRGNQPQH
j_gene: TRBJ1-5
v_gene: TRBV12-3/TRBV12-4
abundance: NA

CDR3aa: ATSDPGGTDTQY
j_gene: TRBJ2-3
v_gene: TRBV24-1
abundance: NA

CDR3aa: ASRSDSYGYT
j_gene: TRBJ1-2
v_gene: TRBV5-6
abundance: NA

CDR3aa: SASGTDEDEQY
j_gene: TRBJ2-7
v_gene: TRBV20-1
abundance: NA

CDR3aa: ASSRTPGETQY
j_gene: TRBJ2-5
v_gene: TRBV4-1
abundance: NA

CDR3aa: ASSRAPSANEKLF
j_gene: TRBJ1-4
v_gene: TRBV27
abundance: NA

CDR3aa: SASYPDRVYEQY
j_gene: NA
v_gene: TRBV20-1
abundance: NA

CDR3aa: ASSRLAESTDTQY
j_gene: TRBJ2-3
v_gene: TRBV4-1
abundance: few

CDR3aa: SVETGDTGELF
j_gene: TRBJ2-2
v_gene: TRBV29-1
abundance: NA

CDR3aa: ASSPLGNGYT
j_gene: TRBJ1-2
v_gene: TRBV5-6
abundance: few

CDR3aa: ASSQDQGGWGPRAGELF
j_gene: TRBJ2-2
v_gene: TRBV4-2
abundance: few

CDR3aa: ASSQYPLAEQYNEQY
j_gene: TRBJ2-4
v_gene: TRBV4-1
abundance: few

CDR3aa: SVESGGRETQY
j_gene: NA
v_gene: TRBV29-1
abundance: few

CDR3aa: ASSEGTGGADTQY
j_gene: TRBJ2-3
v_gene: TRBV6-1
abundance: NA

CDR3aa: SVGMTGATYQETQY
j_gene: TRBJ2-5
v_gene: TRBV29-1
abundance: few

CDR3aa: ASSYYWETQY
j_gene: NA
v_gene: TRBV6-2/TRBV6-3
abundance: NA

CDR3aa: SDLGELYGYT
j_gene: TRBJ1-2
v_gene: TRBV29-1
abundance: few

CDR3aa: ASSYSRYYNEQF
j_gene: TRBJ2-1
v_gene: TRBV6-5
abundance: NA

CDR3aa: ANSHTGRGGGNTEAF
j_gene: TRBJ1-1
v_gene: TRBV4-1
abundance: NA

CDR3aa: ASSVSGREETQY
j_gene: TRBJ2-5
v_gene: TRBV5-1
abundance: NA

CDR3aa: ASSLVLTNTEAF
j_gene: TRBJ1-1
v_gene: TRBV7-2
abundance: NA

CDR3aa: ASSLSSGQF
j_gene: TRBJ2-1
v_gene: TRBV11-2
abundance: few

CDR3aa: SAETTGTLDNEQF
j_gene: TRBJ2-1
v_gene: TRBV20-1
abundance: NA

CDR3aa: ATSRVQGVSNEQF
j_gene: TRBJ2-1
v_gene: TRBV15
abundance: few

CDR3aa: SVGGGMTSGSYNEQF
j_gene: TRBJ2-1
v_gene: TRBV29-1
abundance: NA

CDR3aa: SASRTGTYGNQPQH
j_gene: TRBJ1-5
v_gene: TRBV20-1
abundance: NA

CDR3aa: ATSRELAGAYSYNEQF
j_gene: TRBJ2-1
v_gene: TRBV15
abundance: NA

CDR3aa: ASMREPAPNEKLF
j_gene: TRBJ1-4
v_gene: TRBV5-1
abundance: NA

CDR3aa: AIKAPTQETQY
j_gene: TRBJ2-5
v_gene: TRBV10-3
abundance: NA

CDR3aa: ASSQEAGMGDGYT
j_gene: TRBJ1-2
v_gene: TRBV4-2
abundance: NA

CDR3aa: ATSGQESSYNEQF
j_gene: TRBJ2-1
v_gene: TRBV2
abundance: NA

CDR3aa: SVEDPSSSTDTQY
j_gene: TRBJ2-3
v_gene: TRBV29-1
abundance: once

CDR3aa: SARDLVTDTQY
j_gene: TRBJ2-3
v_gene: TRBV20-1
abundance: few

CDR3aa: AISESSSGRYEQY
j_gene: TRBJ2-7
v_gene: TRBV10-3
abundance: few

CDR3aa: ASSPHRQGSGYT
j_gene: TRBJ1-2
v_gene: TRBV7-2
abundance: NA

CDR3aa: ASRRGLGQPQH
j_gene: TRBJ1-5
v_gene: TRBV6-2/TRBV6-3
abundance: NA

CDR3aa: ASSKNGETEAF
j_gene: TRBJ1-1
v_gene: TRBV18
abundance: NA

CDR3aa: ASRYGLAGASSYEQY
j_gene: TRBJ2-7
v_gene: TRBV28
abundance: NA

CDR3aa: ASSFVIGGQGHPYNEQF
j_gene: TRBJ2-1
v_gene: TRBV12-3/TRBV12-4
abundance: NA

CDR3aa: ATGEQGEFDEQY
j_gene: TRBJ2-7
v_gene: TRBV15
abundance: NA

CDR3aa: AISELRTALQETQY
j_gene: NA
v_gene: TRBV10-3
abundance: NA

CDR3aa: SAYSGEQF
j_gene: TRBJ2-1
v_gene: TRBV29-1
abundance: NA

CDR3aa: SASRDRIYNEQF
j_gene: TRBJ2-1
v_gene: TRBV20-1
abundance: NA

CDR3aa: SVEKDRNAGELF
j_gene: TRBJ2-2
v_gene: TRBV29-1
abundance: NA